This paragraph covers one TCR beta chain sequence. Its specificity is unknown. The record originates from a study of T cell responses to AZD1222 COVID-19 vaccine. The V and J ends lost 7 bases and 13 bases respectively, with 11 bases between them. Germline V gives CDR1 SQVTM, CDR2 ANQGSEA. There are 10 residues in the CDR3. The study, taken as a whole, reports: Clonal diversity was possibly underestimated, and the donors were mostly white British, with more females. Only five or six AZD1222 recipients tested seropositive at baseline. Without day 14 samples, only post-peak T cell repertoires were studied.

Sequencing was performed with immunoSEQ multiplex PCR; in TCRdb, only in-frame clones are kept and a portion is missing. This sample has around 180,000 clones, with less than 95% found just once. Sequencing was performed on peripheral blood, taken on day 0 of AZD1222 vaccination. This receptor was taken from an adult in good health. This chain links TRBV29-1 with TRBJ1-6; possibly TRBD1 for D (5 bases). CDR3 residues: CSAGGGPLHF. CDR3 in DNA: TGCAGCGCTGGTGGGGGGCCCCTCCACTTT. Full variable domain (remainder filled in from reference TRBV29-1 and TRBJ1-6): SAVISQKPSRDICQRGTSLTIQCQVDSQVTMMFWYRQQPGQSLTLIATANQGSEATYESGFVIDKFPISRPNLTFSTLTVSNMSPEDSSIYLCSAGGGPLHFGNGTRLTVT.